This T cell receptor beta chain was sequenced during a study of CD8 T cells in Susac syndrome (dated by TCRdb to between 2018 and 2021). In the study overall: Repertoire sequencing was used to test whether CD8+ T cell activation and differentiation in Susac syndrome was antigen driven. The study compared CD8+ T cell repertoire clonality among 12 healthy donors, roughly 14 Susac syndrome patients and around 16 multiple sclerosis patients.

General findings and caveats noted by the study authors: The study acknowledged that relatively few individuals were included in the TCR sequencing and HLA analysis.

RNA was extracted with the RNeasy kit and roughly 0.45 to 1 ug was reverse transcribed using random hexamers. TCR beta CDR3 regions were amplified with the immunoSEQ multiplex PCR assay covering 54 Vbeta and 13 Jbeta segments. PCR amplification bias was corrected using a synthetic template baseline for primer optimization and computational correction. The authors' analysis ran thus. Reads were annotated to V, D and J genes according to IMGT and were analyzed with immunoSEQ Analyzer, with only productive sequences retained. Clonality was computed as one minus Shannon entropy normalized by log2 of the number of productive unique sequences. For each patient and control, public and private clones were evaluated among the 100 most prevalent clones. Susac-specific clones were defined as absent from healthy and MS cohorts, 850 to 1,300 published viral clones and other ImmuneACCESS disease sequences. TCRdb cleaned the public reads at Q25 with fastp, built clones with MiXCR and kept in-frame beta chains. Every entry covers one CDR3 protein and lists the most common genes and DNA from its rows. These V and J calls originate from TCRdb's pipeline instead of the authors' own analysis. The sample table records a few hundred thousand distinct CDR3 sequences; 70% to 90% of these occur just once. The ten largest clones take up less than 0.2% of the sample.

High-throughput TCR beta sequencing profiled peripheral blood CD8+ and CD4+ T cells from healthy donors, Susac syndrome patients and multiple sclerosis patients. Multiple sclerosis controls were treatment-naive patients with stable or active relapsing-remitting disease fulfilling revised McDonald criteria. Bulk CD8+ and CD4+ T cells were purified by magnetic negative isolation, whereas CD8+ TEMRA cells were enriched by FACS. Blood was collected in EDTA tubes and processed within 24 hours, with PBMCs isolated through density gradient centrifugation. PBMCs intended for TCR sequencing were cryopreserved in liquid nitrogen and thawed later in a water bath at 37 degrees C. The sorted or isolated CD4+, CD8+ and CD8+ TEMRA cells had a purity of 90% or higher. The germline V gene (reference sequence) sets CDR1 to MNHEY and CDR2 to SMNVEV. The CDR3 goes from the cysteine to the phenylalanine over 17 residues. CDR3 DNA only is kept here, 51 bases in frame from base 1. A distance of 21 bases separates the germline ends of V and J, which lose 2 bases and 5 bases respectively.

A word on this clonotype: Its antigen has not been determined. No base-level quality is on record; no much larger clone is a single base apart.

The source material was CD8+ T cells from PBMCs. The V gene is TRBV27 and the J gene is TRBJ1-2, with the D segment identity uncertain. This receptor was taken from a human donor with multiple sclerosis. The DNA is TGTGCCAGCAGTTTAGGTCAGACCCCCGGGCGGGCTTATGGCTACACCTTC. It encodes CASSLGQTPGRAYGYTF.